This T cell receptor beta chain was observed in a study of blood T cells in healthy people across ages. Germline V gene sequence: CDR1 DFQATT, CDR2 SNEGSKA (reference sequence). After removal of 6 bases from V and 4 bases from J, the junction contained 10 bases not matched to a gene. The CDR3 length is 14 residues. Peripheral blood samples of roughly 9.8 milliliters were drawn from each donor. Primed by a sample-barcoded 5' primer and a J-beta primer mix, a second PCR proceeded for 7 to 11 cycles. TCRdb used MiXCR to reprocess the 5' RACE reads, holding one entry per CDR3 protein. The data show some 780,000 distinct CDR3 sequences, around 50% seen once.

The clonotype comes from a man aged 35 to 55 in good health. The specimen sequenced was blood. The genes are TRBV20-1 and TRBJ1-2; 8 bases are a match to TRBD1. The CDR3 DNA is TGCAGTGCCGCAGACGACAGGGGAGGCTATGGCTACACCTTC. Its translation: CSAADDRGGYGYTF.